Reported below is one T cell receptor beta chain. Its cognate antigen is unknown. This specimen comes from a study of chemoradiotherapy in HPV16-positive cancers. Turning to the study itself: Candidate HPV-specific clones and shared TCR motifs came from two HPV16-positive patients. Whole-study results and caveats: Non-HPV-specific T cells did not expand in tumors during treatment, whereas candidate HPV-specific clones and E7-related motifs did.

Repertoires were sampled repeatedly during chemoradiotherapy. This table comes from immunoSEQ multiplex PCR, and its TCRdb copy is limited to in-frame clones, with some not included. The data contain 65,000 to 80,000 clones, around nine tenths of them seen just once; the ten biggest clones take up 3.5% to 4.5%. This CDR3 spans 14 amino acids. Trimming cost V 3 bases and J 5 bases, with 11 bases left between them. The germline V gene encodes CDR1 WSHSY and CDR2 SAAADI. This chain links TRBV10-2 with TRBJ2-4; a possible D gene is TRBD1 (6 bases). The sample in question was blood, obtained from a patient who underwent chemoradiotherapy. The receptor was derived from a human donor with HPV-associated anogenital cancer. This CDR3 reads CASSDRRGQNIQYF. CDR3 nucleotides: TGCGCCAGCAGTGATCGCAGGGGACAAAACATTCAGTACTTC.